This T cell receptor (beta chain) was sequenced during a study of T cell responses to AZD1222 COVID-19 vaccine. Study-wide findings and caveats: The donor cohort was predominantly white British with a female majority, and clonal diversity may have been underestimated.

Details on this clone: The antigen remains unidentified.

After removal of 4 bases from V and 0 bases from J, the junction contained 6 bases not matched to a gene. Germline lookup yields CDR1 SGDLS and CDR2 YYNGEE. The CDR3 has 16 amino acids. Whether given at about 4 or about 12 weeks, second doses were pooled. The assay was immunoSEQ multiplex PCR, and TCRdb's table has in-frame clones only and misses some. The sample lists over 65,000 clones; 89% were seen once. This TCR came from an adult who received the AZD1222 COVID-19 vaccine. The sample was peripheral blood, taken 28 days after the second AZD1222 dose. The chain links TRBV9 to TRBJ1-4; 7 bases line up with TRBD1. CDR3 amino acids: CASSSTGAATNEKLFF. The DNA for the CDR3 is TGTGCCAGCAGCTCCACAGGGGCTGCAACTAATGAAAAACTGTTTTTT.